These 6 T cell receptor beta chains share one sample of origin, sequenced in a study of blood T cell repertoires in COVID-19. Generated by immunoSEQ multiplex PCR, the TCRdb table keeps only in-frame clones and is missing some. The sample includes 140,000 to 150,000 clones, approximately 85% seen only once; the top ten take roughly 8%. Sequencing was carried out using peripheral blood. These receptor sequences come from a woman aged 55-69 years with COVID-19, enrolled during active disease.

This chain joins TRBV7-9 and TRBJ1-2, with TRBD1 matching over 8 bases. This CDR3 comprises 14 residues. Germline V gene data show CDR1 as SEHNR and CDR2 as FQNEAQ (reference sequence). V was pared by 2 bases and J by 4 bases, with 3 bases of the junction left unmatched. DNA of the CDR3: TGTGCCAGCAGCTTATTGACAGGGGTCTATGGCTACACCTTC. Protein: CASSLLTGVYGYTF.

CDR3 DNA: TGTGCCAGCACCTCAAACCCGTCATGGGCAGGCGAGCAGTACTTC. Translation: CASTSNPSWAGEQYF. The chain links TRBV27 to TRBJ2-7; D unresolved. Germline V gene lookup returns CDR1 MNHEY and CDR2 SMNVEV (reference sequence). Trimming removed 7 bases at V and 6 bases at J, with 22 bases between. CDR3 length: 15 amino acids.

This clone was counted a few times. This rearrangement joins TRBV5-6 to TRBJ2-5; D gene uncertain. The length of the CDR3 is 12 residues. The V and J ends lost 6 bases and 5 bases respectively, with 11 bases between them. Germline V gene lookup returns CDR1 SGHDT and CDR2 YYEEEE. The CDR3 here is CASTSRRETQYF. In DNA form, the CDR3 reads TGTGCCAGCACCTCCCGTCGGGAGACCCAGTACTTC.

This chain links TRBV21-1 with TRBJ2-2; the D call TRBD1 from the table was never checked on the DNA. TRBV21-1 is a documented pseudogene. CDR3 length: 16 amino acids. In DNA form, the CDR3 reads TGTGCCAGAAAGACAGCCCAACATACGAACACCGGGGAGCTGTTTTTT. Its translation: CARKTAQHTNTGELFF.

V usage is TRBV5-1 and J usage is TRBJ1-1; maybe TRBD1 (6 bases). Germline-derived CDR1 and CDR2 are SGHRS and YFSETQ. The CDR3 spans 16 residues. Trimming removed 1 base from V and 1 base from J, with 14 bases in between. The chain's CDR3 is CASSLQSGAENTEAFF. CDR3 sequence (DNA): TGCGCCAGCAGCTTGCAGTCAGGGGCTGAGAACACTGAAGCTTTCTTT.

The V call is TRBV9, the J call TRBJ1-2; D gene uncertain. V shed 3 bases and J shed 2 bases, with 8 bases lying between them. Germline V gene lookup returns CDR1 SGDLS and CDR2 YYNGEE. This CDR3 has 13 residues. Here the CDR3 reads CASSATQNYGYTF. The DNA of the CDR3 is TGTGCCAGCAGCGCGACACAAAACTATGGCTACACCTTC. The variable domain in full, completed from reference TRBV9 and TRBJ1-2, reads DSGVTQTPKHLITATGQRVTLRCSPRSGDLSVYWYQQSLDQGLQFLIQYYNGEERAKGNILERFSAQQFPDLHSELNLSSLELGDSALYFCASSATQNYGYTFGSGTRLTVV.